This T cell receptor beta chain is drawn from a study of blood T cell repertoires in COVID-19. The wider study: Material from acute and convalescent COVID-19 was sourced from the United States, Italy and Spain.

CDR1 and CDR2 (germline): GTSNPN, SVGIG (reference sequence). This CDR3 has 11 residues. Trimming removed 5 bases from V and 6 bases from J, with 11 bases in between. Original data processing: Amplified reference gene primers provided the basis for estimating nucleated cell counts. TCRdb's table, derived via immunoSEQ multiplex PCR, lists solely in-frame clones and lacks some. That table furnishes V, J and clone size, whereas the DNA furnished D and trimming. This table holds about 440,000 clones, 75% to 90% found once. The sequence was obtained from a woman under 40 with acute or convalescent COVID-19. This chain joins TRBV30 and TRBJ2-7; tentative D call: TRBD1 (5 bases). The sample was peripheral blood. The CDR3 protein is CAWEGDAEQYF. The CDR3 DNA follows: TGTGCCTGGGAAGGGGATGCCGAGCAGTACTTC.